This T cell receptor (beta chain) comes out of a study of blood T cell repertoires in COVID-19. Study-level background: The United States, Italy and Spain supplied acute and convalescent COVID-19 samples.

V lost 4 bases and J 0 bases, leaving 23 bases between the germline ends. CDR3 length: 19 amino acids. Germline CDR1 is MNHEY and CDR2 is SVGEGT. The method was immunoSEQ multiplex PCR; TCRdb's version includes in-frame clones alone and lacks a portion of them. The table lists 300,000 to 400,000 clones, 91% of them singletons, with more than 3% in the top ten. This TCR was recovered from a woman aged 18-29 years who had recovered from COVID-19. The chain couples TRBV6-2 or TRBV6-3 to TRBJ2-3; TRBD2 might be the D (6 bases). Specimen: peripheral blood. For the CDR3, the DNA is TGTGCCAGCAGTTTCGCGGGAAGTCTGCGCAAGTCTAGCACAGATACGCAGTATTTT. Translated, it gives CASSFAGSLRKSSTDTQYF.